This T cell receptor (beta chain) appears in the sequencing data of a study of blood T cell repertoires in COVID-19. This clone was detected a few times. One end of the junction is discordant with germline, which a read error may explain. The table came from immunoSEQ multiplex PCR; TCRdb's copy has only in-frame clones and leaves some out. The sample has some 180,000 clones; 80% are singletons. CDR1 and CDR2 (germline): SGHAT, FQDESV (reference sequence). The CDR3 sequence is 13 residues long. The rearrangement uses TRBV11-1 and TRBJ2-3; weak D call: TRBD1 (6 bases). The source is a man in his sixties who had been exposed to COVID-19. Sequenced material: PBMCs or T cells enriched from blood (not recorded which). The CDR3 region is CASSLIRDTLGQF. CDR3 bases: TGTGCCAGCAGCTTAATTCGGGACACACTAGGCCAATTT.